The entry below gives a single T cell receptor (beta chain) sequence along with its context. Gene names follow the mouse nomenclature. The read ends 1 residue early relative to the CDR3; the germline J gene fills the gap. V lost 1 base, J lost 2 bases, and 2 bases stayed unmatched. This CDR3 has 16 residues. The germline CDR1 and CDR2 sequences are MSHET and SYDVDS. This entry belongs to a study of tissue T cells after allogeneic stem cell transplantation. As for time point: mouse harvest day 14 after allogeneic transplant. The graft held 10^6 splenic CD5+ T cells and 10^7 T-cell-depleted bone marrow cells. Measured with immunoSEQ multiplex PCR; TCRdb has only the in-frame clones, and not every one. The sample contains about 4,000 clones, less than 60% of which appear only once.

The sequence derives from a female BALB/c mouse given C57BL/6 T cells with graft-versus-host disease after an allogeneic hematopoietic cell transplant. Sequenced sample: lymph node tissue. The genes are TRBV29 and TRBJ2-5; TRBD2 matches at 11 bases. CDR3 residues: CASSLYWGGLQDTQYF. The DNA read from the CDR3 is TGTGCTAGCAGTTTATACTGGGGGGGCCTCCAAGACACCCAGTAC. Based on the CDR3 plus reference TRBV29 and TRBJ2-5, the full variable domain is DMKVTQMPRYLIKRMGENVLLECGQDMSHETMYWYRQDPGLGLQLIYISYDVDSNSEGDIPKGYRVSRKKREHFSLILDSAKTNQTSVYFCASSLYWGGLQDTQYFGPGTRLLVL.